This TCR beta chain was documented in a study of CD8+ T cells in alopecia areata. Looking at the study overall: Treatment comprised oral tofacitinib, 5 to 10 mg twice daily, in treated patients.

Starting from PBMCs, sorting isolated CD4+ and CD8+ T cells. Findings and caveats of the study: Resident alphabeta T cells of normal skin are also sequenced in scalp samples.

cDNA reverse transcribed from extracted RNA served as the sequencing template. Profiling relied on immunoSEQ multiplex PCR, and the TCRdb table lists in-frame clones only, not all of them. The sample lists 140,000 to 150,000 clones, about nine tenths occurring once. CDR1 and CDR2 (germline): MNHEY, SMNVEV (reference sequence). This CDR3 comprises 15 residues. With V trimmed by 2 bases and J by 4 bases, 7 bases remained unmatched. Comments on this clone: What it binds is not known.

The J gene is TRBJ1-2, the V gene TRBV27, with TRBD1 identical over 7 bases. The material sequenced was CD8+ T cells sorted from blood, taken at week 0. The receptor's source is a human donor with alopecia areata. CDR3 DNA: TGTGCCAGCAGTTTAAGCCGGGACAGCATCTATGGCTACACCTTC. Translated: CASSLSRDSIYGYTF.